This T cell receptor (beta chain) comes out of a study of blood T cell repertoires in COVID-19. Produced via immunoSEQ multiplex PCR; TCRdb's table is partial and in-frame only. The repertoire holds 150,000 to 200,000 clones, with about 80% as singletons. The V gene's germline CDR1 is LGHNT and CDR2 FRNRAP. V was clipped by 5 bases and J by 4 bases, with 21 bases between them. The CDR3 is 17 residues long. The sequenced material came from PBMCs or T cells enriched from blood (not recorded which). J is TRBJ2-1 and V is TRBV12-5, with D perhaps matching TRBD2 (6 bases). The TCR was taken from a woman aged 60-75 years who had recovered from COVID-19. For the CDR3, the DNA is TGTGCTAGTGGTGGCGCGGGACTCCCCGGGGTATACAATGAGCAGTTCTTC. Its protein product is CASGGAGLPGVYNEQFF.